Shown below are 7 T cell receptor beta chains from a single sample sequenced in a study of cytomegalovirus exposure and HLA in healthy donors. Clones were read by immunoSEQ multiplex PCR, and TCRdb kept only the in-frame ones, dropping some. The sample consists of approximately 300,000 clones, about 85% of them appearing once. The sequencing sample was made of PBMCs. Receptors originate from a woman aged 25 to 39 in good health and CMV-seropositive.

The V call is TRBV9, the J call TRBJ1-6; perhaps TRBD1 as D (6 bases). Deletions cut 4 bases from V and 8 bases from J, with 19 bases between. CDR3 length equals 16 residues. Germline assignment: CDR1 SGDLS and CDR2 YYNGEE. The CDR3 loop reads CASSPTWGLQHSPLHF. The CDR3 coding sequence is TGTGCCAGCAGCCCAACTTGGGGGCTTCAACATTCACCCCTCCACTTT. The whole variable domain, filled in from reference TRBV9 and TRBJ1-6, reads DSGVTQTPKHLITATGQRVTLRCSPRSGDLSVYWYQQSLDQGLQFLIQYYNGEERAKGNILERFSAQQFPDLHSELNLSSLELGDSALYFCASSPTWGLQHSPLHFGNGTRLTVT.

The CDR3 DNA sequence: TGCGCCAGCAGCTTGGAGTCAGGGTCTAACTATGGCTACACCTTC. It translates to CASSLESGSNYGYTF. The chain combines TRBV5-1 with TRBJ1-2; tentatively, D is TRBD1 (5 bases). V dropped 0 bases and J dropped 0 bases, with 9 bases sitting between them. Germline V CDR1 and CDR2: SGHRS, YFSETQ. This CDR3 is 15 amino acids long.

The chain recombines TRBV9 with TRBJ2-1; D possibly matches TRBD1 or TRBD2 (5 bases each). This CDR3 region has 13 residues. Per germline, CDR1 SGDLS and CDR2 YYNGEE. With 2 bases removed from V and 5 bases from J, the gap between germline ends came to 8 bases. CDR3 loop: CASSVGGDNEQFF. DNA for the CDR3: TGTGCCAGCAGCGTTGGGGGAGACAATGAGCAGTTCTTC.

In this sample, this clone turned up a few times. J is TRBJ2-2 and V is TRBV18; 8 bases fit TRBD1. The trim removed 2 bases at V and 0 bases at J, leaving 2 bases unmatched. Germline-derived CDR1 and CDR2 are KGHSH and LQKENI. The CDR3 extends over 16 amino acids. The CDR3 spells CASSPTTGANTGELFF. The DNA of the CDR3 is TGTGCCAGCTCACCAACGACAGGGGCGAACACCGGGGAGCTGTTTTTT.

The chain links TRBV2 to TRBJ2-5; 12 bases fit TRBD2. This CDR3 region has 15 residues. Trimming removed 4 bases from V and 4 bases from J; junction bases left unmatched: 4. Germline V gene lookup returns CDR1 SNHLY and CDR2 FYNNEI. The CDR3 DNA sequence: TGTGCCAGCAGTGTGGCTAGCGGGAGGGGAGAGACCCAGTACTTC. Residues: CASSVASGRGETQYF. The full variable domain, rest sourced from reference TRBV2 and TRBJ2-5, is EPEVTQTPSHQVTQMGQEVILRCVPISNHLYFYWYRQILGQKVEFLVSFYNNEISEKSEIFDDQFSVERPDGSNFTLKIRSTKLEDSAMYFCASSVASGRGETQYFGPGTRLLVL.

This clone was observed once. The rearrangement links TRBV7-8 to TRBJ2-7, with D hard to call. The CDR3 runs to 13 residues. Looked up from germline, CDR1 is SGHVS and CDR2 is FQNEAQ. Trimming removed 1 base from V and 7 bases from J, with 11 bases in between. CDR3 loop: CASSLGPPWEQYF. The CDR3 bases are TGTGCCAGCAGCTTAGGGCCGCCCTGGGAGCAGTACTTC.

The chain recombines TRBV7-6 with TRBJ2-1, with 12 bases matching TRBD2. This CDR3 has 16 residues. Germline V CDR1 and CDR2: SGHVS, FNYEAQ. V dropped 5 bases and J dropped 4; count of bases not matched to a gene: 6. CDR3 loop: CASSTTSGRTYNEQFF. In nucleotides, the CDR3 is TGTGCCAGCAGCACCACTAGCGGGAGGACATACAATGAGCAGTTCTTC.